Reported below is one T cell receptor beta chain. The antigen it binds to is not known. Base quality data are lacking; no much larger clone is found one base away. These data come from a study of cytomegalovirus exposure and HLA in healthy donors (dated by TCRdb to the late 2010s). Notes on the research overall: An earlier analysis of about 530 of the donors reported roughly 300 Gb of sequence data and 90 million to 120 million unique TCR beta sequences obtained from approximately 180 million T cells. High-throughput TCR immunosequencing, statistical association of individual TCRs with disease status, and machine learning were combined to predict cytomegalovirus infection status. Using immunosequencing, the study profiled T cell repertoires from 640 or so subjects and related those repertoires to cytomegalovirus serostatus. A separate validation cohort of roughly 110 different subjects was used in addition to the approximately 670-subject first cohort. In the later analysis, no new phenotypic data were used to find candidate immune exposures; instead, reliance was placed on TCR beta sequences and their occurrence across donors. Of the approximately 370 genotyped donors, roughly 76% were placed in the genetic ancestry cluster associated with self-reported Caucasian donors. Among 398 genotyped donors of the cohort, an average of roughly 240,000 unique TCR beta nucleotide sequences were sequenced per donor, 15% to 20% of them non-productive. Donor age, sex, ethnicity and CMV serostatus were compiled alongside the repertoire data. Every discovery cohort repertoire had been produced on one sequencing platform. To decide whether each TCR beta V gene segment behaved as functional or pseudogenic, an earlier analysis of fewer than 750 of the donors relied on high-throughput TCR beta sequencing. Both class I and class II loci were covered by HLA typing, at four-digit resolution. The aim of the study was to test whether cataloging public T cell receptors could identify signatures of past pathogen exposure. To study patterns of TCR occurrence, a later analysis re-analyzed previously published TCR beta repertoires from around 670 donors and added high-resolution HLA genotyping. Typing coverage differed by locus: A, B, C, DRB1 and DQB1 were typed in about 620-630 donors, DQA1 in roughly 510, DPA1 in around 580, and DPB1 in 472. About five DR-DQ haplotypes were treated as single units for association and clustering because of strong linkage in the cohort. Genome-wide SNP genotypes for about 65% of the roughly 670 donors were used in a later genetic analysis, which treated that subset as a discovery cohort. About 300 gigabases of sequencing data and around 80 million unique TCR sequences made up an early release that covered roughly 670 HLA-typed donors.

Libraries were made using the immunoSEQ multiplex PCR assay. A mixture of 60 forward primers for TCR Vbeta segments and 13 reverse primers for TCR Jbeta segments was used in the multiplex PCR. A multiplex PCR assay on genomic DNA amplified the CDR3 region of rearranged TCR beta genes. The amplified TCR beta libraries were sequenced on the Illumina HiSeq System as 87-base-pair reads. Processing in the source paper ran as follows. A later analysis counted about 82 million unique TCR beta chains across the 666 repertoires, and some 11 million of these chains were shared by at least two donors. Raw reads were error-corrected and collapsed into unique sequences by a nearest-neighbor algorithm in which closely related sequences were merged to remove PCR and sequencing errors. To assign V, D and J gene segments, CDR3 sequences were aligned to IMGT reference sequences. For a sequence to be retained, a match of at least six nucleotides to both a V gene segment and a J gene segment was required. Rearrangements were classified as productive when the CDR3 lacked stop codons and remained in frame with V and J, and all other rearrangements were classified as non-productive. CDR3 was defined by IMGT convention, running from the second conserved V-encoded cysteine to the conserved J-encoded phenylalanine. The earlier analysis of about 590 of the donors excluded sequences that lacked an unambiguous match to a single V gene segment. An earlier analysis of 500 to 700 of the donors classified V segments as functional when productive rearrangements were above 56.7% and as segregating when the standard deviation between donors was above 5%. A statistical classification framework was developed to diagnose cytomegalovirus status using the catalog of TCR beta chain sequences. V and J gene assignment, in a later analysis, came from comparing TCR nucleotide sequences with IMGT/GENE-DB human TR gene sequences. In a later analysis, CDR3 sequences and most-parsimonious VDJ recombination scenarios were assigned using the TCRdist pipeline. In a later analysis, every TCR beta chain was defined by the combination of its CDR3 amino acid sequence and its V-gene family, and reads without a unique V-gene family were dropped. To address suspected cross-contamination and a sequencing artifact, a later analysis removed 592 highly shared, low-generation-probability nucleotide sequences. A later analysis calculated a clonal expansion index for each public chain from normalized within-repertoire ranks of inferred template counts. Generation probabilities in a later analysis came from a VDJ recombination model fitted to out-of-frame rearrangements, and those results were checked against IGoR. In a later analysis, hypergeometric tests were used to score TCR-TCR, TCR-HLA and TCR-CMV co-occurrence, with a repertoire-size bias correction applied to TCR pairs. In a later analysis, false discovery rates were estimated by permuting HLA or CMV assignments 20 times. In a later analysis, co-occurring TCRs were grouped using DBSCAN, with TCRdist sequence similarity added in when clustering inside HLA-allele-positive subsets. Co-occurrence clustering excluded repertoires with fewer than 30,000 or more than 120,000 public chains, plus five with anomalous nucleotide sharing. Held by TCRdb, this immuneACCESS table contains in-frame sequences only and omits some clones. Under half of the omission traces to an unresolved V gene where checked; the cause of the rest is unknown. V, J and clone size derive from that table, while D and trimming were established from the DNA sequence. This sample holds around 200,000 clones; more than 60% were observed only once. The top ten clones comprise roughly 3.5% of the sample.

Beyond this particular receptor, the publication reports: In an earlier analysis of roughly 560 of the donors, most TCR beta V segments were observed in productive rearrangements about 87% or about 30% of the time, broadly matching IMGT annotations. In a later genetic analysis, a missense DCLRE1C variant was associated with V-gene and J-gene trimming of TCR beta chains, and the association was replicated in an independent cohort. A later analysis found that most CMV-associated TCR beta chains appeared HLA-restricted, with HLA associations seemingly driven largely by CMV exposure. Correlated functional status among segregating V segments might reflect linkage disequilibrium, but an unknown experimental factor could not be ruled out. Because HLA typing was unavailable for some donors at each locus, only the typed subset was used in association tests. Cytomegalovirus status was reported to be diagnosed by the classifier with high specificity and sensitivity in both the original and validation cohorts. Compared with equally common non-associated chains, HLA-associated TCR beta chains in a later analysis were more clonally expanded and had lower generation probabilities. A group of highly shared sequence variants was considered likely to be a technical artifact of the sequencing pipeline. A further reported finding was that TCR beta sequences accurately predicted the HLA-A and HLA-B alleles for most subjects in the first cohort. A later genetic analysis reported fewer N-insertions in productive TCRs among donors in an Asian-associated ancestry cluster than the 666-donor mean. CMV serostatus was the only immune exposure information available for the cohort. A later analysis found that TCR association rates varied across HLA loci, with DRB1 alleles showing the most associated TCRs and HLA-C alleles the fewest. Specific HLA alleles were associated with over 15,000 TCR beta sequences at a false discovery rate of 0.05 in a later analysis. In a later analysis, several top co-occurrence clusters were reported to appear linked to parvovirus B19, influenza, CMV and Epstein-Barr virus. A few of the identified cytomegalovirus-associated TCR beta chains were confirmed in vitro to be specific for cytomegalovirus antigens. When HLA alleles, especially DR and DQ, strongly co-occurred, TCR associations were difficult to assign to individual alleles. Some IMGT-functional V segments, including TRBV6-2 and TRBV6-3, could not be distinguished by the 87-base-pair reads and were therefore excluded. In the study, approximately 150 TCR beta chains were listed as associated with cytomegalovirus. The cohort was sequenced for TCR beta chains only, and without alpha or paired-chain data the features that could be detected were limited. Because counts were too low, about 15 rarely observed V segments, including chromosome 9 orphons, were left out of the earlier analysis of about 620 of the donors. Across donors, most TCR sequences were observed very rarely, whereas some public TCRs were present in many individuals. Roughly uniform sequencing depth across donors was assumed in presence/absence analyses, although this assumption may not hold. The authors suggested that the approach could potentially be extended to other disease states and immunological phenotypes.

The CDR3 runs 21 residues from the cysteine to the phenylalanine. The entry retains the CDR3 DNA only, 63 bases that are in frame from base 1. Trimming removed 2 bases from V and 0 bases from J; the gene matches leave 23 bases unexplained. From a lookup of the germline V gene (reference sequence), CDR1 and CDR2 are GTSNPN and SVGIG. The cohort comprised fewer than 750 healthy bone marrow donors. Cohort members were all nominally healthy when sampled, although unrecorded immune exposures were likely present. The donor tested CMV seropositive and was one of the 289 seropositive cohort members. A peripheral blood sample was collected from each donor, and TCR beta sequencing was performed on peripheral blood mononuclear cells. The Qiagen DNeasy Blood Extraction Kit was used to extract genomic DNA from the blood cell samples.

The sequenced material came from PBMCs. The TCR was taken from a woman in her sixties in good health and CMV-seropositive. In this chain, TRBV30 is recombined with TRBJ1-1; TRBD1 lines up with 8 middle nucleotides. The CDR3: CAWSSSRRDRGLLSLNTEAFF. Read as DNA, the sequence is TGTGCCTGGAGTTCCTCCCGCCGCGACAGGGGACTTCTATCTCTGAACACTGAAGCTTTCTTT.